This TCR beta chain came from a study of blood T cell repertoires in COVID-19 (dated by TCRdb to about 2020). In terms of the full investigation: Samples from collaborators originated in the United States, Italy and Spain and spanned both the acute and convalescent phases of COVID-19. The repertoires were released in a freely available public database meant as a resource for research on the immune response to SARS-CoV-2. Subjects who had been exposed to COVID-19, were actively infected with it, or had recovered from it provided the deeply sampled blood TCRbeta repertoires that made up the dataset. Where HLA class I and class II types were available, the types were taken from metadata supplied by the sample provider, not from assay-based typing. The material from the prospective study consisted of cDNA or gDNA derived from T cells, B-cell-depleted T cells, or PBMCs. Sample metadata almost always included a de-identified subject ID, COVID-19 status, age in years and sex. Samples came from the ongoing ImmuneRACE study (first 160 participants) plus 1,254 subjects from 6 global collaborators.

Study-wide conclusions, independent of this receptor: The quantity of clinical and demographic metadata differed by source and by participant and was supplied without curation.

To note about this clone: The target of this receptor is not known. Base qualities are not at hand, and no much larger clone is one base apart.

V ends up 4 bases short and J 3 bases short, with an unmatched junction base count of 0. The CDR3 numbers 13 residues from cysteine through phenylalanine. The sequence is cut down to CDR3 DNA, 39 bases in frame from base 1. One collaborating source in Seattle enrolled patients during active infection and followed them longitudinally through the course of disease. Collaborating institutions collected whole blood in K2EDTA tubes following their own protocols. For TCRbeta analysis, collaborator samples were shipped as frozen whole blood, as isolated PBMCs, or as DNA extracted from either sample type. TCRbeta CDR3 regions were amplified from genomic DNA by means of the immunoSEQ Assay, a bias-controlled multiplex PCR. The paper's data handling went like this. The number of nucleated cells in each sample was estimated by amplification of reference gene primers within the assay. To quantify the absolute abundance of each unique TCRbeta CDR3 rearrangement, sequence reads were collapsed and filtered. For each sample, productive Simpson clonality was calculated by taking the square root of Simpson's diversity index across productive rearrangements. TCRdb limited this immuneACCESS table to in-frame rearrangements with V and J called. A share of clones is missing; checked studies link under half to unresolved V genes, and the rest is unexplained. V, J and clone size derive from that table, while D and trimming were established from the DNA sequence. The sample table lists around 35,000 clones, over 70% of them with a count of one. The ten largest clones capture 2.5% to 3.5% of the sample.

The receptor was isolated from a man aged 65-85 years with COVID-19, enrolled during active disease. The sequence joins TRBV12-3 or TRBV12-4 to TRBJ1-1; 9 nucleotides in the junction match TRBD1. Sequenced material: peripheral blood. The nucleotide sequence reads as follows: TGTGCCAGCAGTTGGGACAGGGACACTGAAGCTTTCTTT. Its protein is CASSWDRDTEAFF.